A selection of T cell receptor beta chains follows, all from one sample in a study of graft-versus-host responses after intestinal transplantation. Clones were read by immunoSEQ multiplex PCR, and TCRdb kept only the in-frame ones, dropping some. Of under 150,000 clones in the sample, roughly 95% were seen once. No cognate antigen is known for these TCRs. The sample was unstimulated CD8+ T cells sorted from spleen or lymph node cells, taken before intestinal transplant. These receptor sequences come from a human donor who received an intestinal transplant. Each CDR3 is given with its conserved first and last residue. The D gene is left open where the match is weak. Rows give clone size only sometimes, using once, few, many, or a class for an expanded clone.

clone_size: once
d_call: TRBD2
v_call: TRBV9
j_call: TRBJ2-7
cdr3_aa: CASSVGDYPLREQYF
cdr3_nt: TGTGCCAGCAGCGTGGGGGACTACCCTTTGCGGGAGCAGTACTTC

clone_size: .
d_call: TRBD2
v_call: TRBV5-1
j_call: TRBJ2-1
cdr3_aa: CASVPRPGLANDEQFF
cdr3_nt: TGCGCCAGCGTACCCCGGCCGGGACTAGCGAACGATGAGCAGTTCTTC

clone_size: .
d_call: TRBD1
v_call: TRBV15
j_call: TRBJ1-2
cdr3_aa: CATSRESTGNYGYTF
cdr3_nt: TGTGCCACCAGCAGAGAGTCGACAGGGAACTATGGCTACACCTTC

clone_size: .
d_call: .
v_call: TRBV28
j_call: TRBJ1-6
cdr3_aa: CASSLPYRDYNSPLHF
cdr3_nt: TGTGCCAGCAGTTTACCGTACAGGGATTATAATTCACCCCTCCACTTT

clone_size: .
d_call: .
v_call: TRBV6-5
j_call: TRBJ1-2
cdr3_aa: CANRGPTGYTF
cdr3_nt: TGTGCCAACCGGGGGCCCACTGGCTACACCTTC

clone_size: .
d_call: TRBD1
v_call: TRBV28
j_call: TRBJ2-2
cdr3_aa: CASSRTGSGAGELFF
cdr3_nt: TGTGCCAGCAGTAGGACAGGGTCTGGGGCCGGGGAGCTGTTTTTT

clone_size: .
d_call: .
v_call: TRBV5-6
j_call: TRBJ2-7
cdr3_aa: CASSLEQGYEQYF
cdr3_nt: TGTGCCAGCAGCTTGGAACAGGGCTACGAGCAGTACTTC

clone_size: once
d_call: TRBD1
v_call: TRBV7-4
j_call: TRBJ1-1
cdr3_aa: CASSFQPRTGMVTEAFF
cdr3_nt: TGTGCCAGCAGCTTCCAACCGCGGACAGGGATGGTCACTGAAGCTTTCTTT

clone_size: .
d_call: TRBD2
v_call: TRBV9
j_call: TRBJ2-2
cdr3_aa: CASSEGGLADLTGELFF
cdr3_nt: TGTGCCAGCAGCGAGGGAGGACTAGCGGACCTCACCGGGGAGCTGTTTTTT

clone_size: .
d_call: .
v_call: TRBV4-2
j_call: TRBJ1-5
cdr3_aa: CASSQDRRENQPQHF
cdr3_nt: TGTGCCAGCAGCCAAGATCGCAGGGAGAATCAGCCCCAGCATTTT

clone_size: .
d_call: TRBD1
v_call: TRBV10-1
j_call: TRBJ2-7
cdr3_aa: CASSGGDRGRPNTYEQYF
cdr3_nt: TGCGCCAGCAGTGGGGGGGACAGGGGGCGCCCGAATACCTACGAGCAGTACTTC

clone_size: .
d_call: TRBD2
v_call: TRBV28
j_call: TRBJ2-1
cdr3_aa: CASSLFGTSAYNEQFF
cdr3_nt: TGTGCCAGCAGTTTATTCGGGACTAGCGCTTACAATGAGCAGTTCTTC

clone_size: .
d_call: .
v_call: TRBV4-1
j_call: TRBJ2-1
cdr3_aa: CASSPLGRNNEQFF
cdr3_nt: TGCGCCAGCAGTCCCCTCGGGCGGAACAATGAGCAGTTCTTC

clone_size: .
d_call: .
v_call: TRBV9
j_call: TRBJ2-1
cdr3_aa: CASSVVRGDRGNEQFF
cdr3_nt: TGTGCCAGCAGCGTAGTTAGGGGAGATAGGGGTAATGAGCAGTTCTTC

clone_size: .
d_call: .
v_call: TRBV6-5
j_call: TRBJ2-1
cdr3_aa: CASSYSTRGEQFF
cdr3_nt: TGTGCCAGCAGTTACTCTACTAGAGGCGAGCAGTTCTTC

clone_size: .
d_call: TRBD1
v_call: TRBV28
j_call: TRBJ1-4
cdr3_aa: CASRGQGPGGEKLFF
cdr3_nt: TGTGCCAGCAGAGGACAGGGGCCTGGGGGTGAAAAACTGTTTTTT

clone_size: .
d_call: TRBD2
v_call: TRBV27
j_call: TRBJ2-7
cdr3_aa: CASSLSDTSGLYEQYF
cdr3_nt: TGTGCCAGCAGTTTATCTGACACTAGCGGCCTCTACGAGCAGTACTTC

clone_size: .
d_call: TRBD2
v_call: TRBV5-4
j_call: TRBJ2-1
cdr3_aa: CASSWGLAGEGNEQFF
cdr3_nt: TGTGCCAGCAGCTGGGGACTAGCGGGAGAAGGGAATGAGCAGTTCTTC

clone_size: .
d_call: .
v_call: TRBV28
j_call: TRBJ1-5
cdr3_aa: CASRRTRSPLSDQPQHF
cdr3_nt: TGTGCCAGCAGACGAACCCGGAGCCCCCTAAGTGATCAGCCCCAGCATTTT

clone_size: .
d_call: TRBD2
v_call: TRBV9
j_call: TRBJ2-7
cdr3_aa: CASSSPGGYEQYF
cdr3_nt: TGTGCCAGCAGCTCCCCGGGAGGCTACGAGCAGTACTTC

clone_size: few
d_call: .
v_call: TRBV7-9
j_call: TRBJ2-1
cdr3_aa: CASTYGQGSYNEQFF
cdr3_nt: TGTGCCAGCACCTACGGGCAGGGCTCCTACAATGAGCAGTTCTTC

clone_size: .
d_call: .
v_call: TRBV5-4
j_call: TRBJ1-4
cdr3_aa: CASSLEGGDGEKLFF
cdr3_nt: TGTGCCAGCAGCTTGGAGGGGGGGGATGGTGAAAAACTGTTTTTT

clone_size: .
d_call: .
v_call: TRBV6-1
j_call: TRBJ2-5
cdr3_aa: CASSDPTEGIEQYF
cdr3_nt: TGTGCCAGCAGTGACCCTACAGAGGGTATAGAGCAGTACTTC

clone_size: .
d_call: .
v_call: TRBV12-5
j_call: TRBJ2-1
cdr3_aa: CASGFRPGVTPRPGNEQFF
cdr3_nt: TGTGCTAGTGGTTTTCGACCCGGCGTTACACCGAGACCCGGCAATGAGCAGTTCTTC

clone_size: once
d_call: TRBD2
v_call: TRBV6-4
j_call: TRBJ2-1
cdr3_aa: CASSETSGPSYNEQFF
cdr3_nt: TGTGCCAGCAGTGAGACTAGCGGGCCTTCCTACAATGAGCAGTTCTTC

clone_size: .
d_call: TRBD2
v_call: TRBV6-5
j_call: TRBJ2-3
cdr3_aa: CASSHQREGTDTQYF
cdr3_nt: TGTGCCAGCAGTCACCAGCGGGAGGGCACAGATACGCAGTATTTT

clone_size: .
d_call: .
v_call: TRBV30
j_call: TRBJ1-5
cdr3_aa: CAWSADSRGNQPQHF
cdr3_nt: TGTGCCTGGAGTGCGGACAGTAGAGGCAATCAGCCCCAGCATTTT

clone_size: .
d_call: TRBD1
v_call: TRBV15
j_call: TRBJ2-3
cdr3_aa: CATSGPWDSSTDTQYF
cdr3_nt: TGTGCCACCAGCGGACCCTGGGACAGTAGCACAGATACGCAGTATTTT

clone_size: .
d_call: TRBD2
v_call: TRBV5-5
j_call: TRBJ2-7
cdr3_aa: CASSGTSELLSYEQYF
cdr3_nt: TGTGCCAGCTCGGGGACTAGCGAGCTTCTCTCCTACGAGCAGTACTTC